These 28 T cell receptor beta chains were all obtained from the same sample, sequenced in a study of blood T cell repertoires in COVID-19. Clones were sequenced by immunoSEQ multiplex PCR, and TCRdb holds only the in-frame ones, with some missing. The profile shows 200,000 to 300,000 clones, 80% to 90% of them singletons. The sequenced sample was peripheral blood. Receptor source: a man aged 60 to 75 with acute or convalescent COVID-19.

The chain carries TRBV10-2 and TRBJ2-5; a possible D gene is TRBD1 (6 bases). Trimming shortened V by 3 bases and J by 6 bases, and 8 bases separated the two germline ends. Germline V gene sequence: CDR1 WSHSY, CDR2 SAAADI. The CDR3 runs 12 residues. The CDR3 DNA reads TGCGCCAGCAGTGAAGGGGGTAAGACCCAGTACTTC. Its translation: CASSEGGKTQYF.

The rearrangement joins TRBV7-9 to TRBJ1-5, with 9 nucleotides matching TRBD1. The germline gives CDR1 SEHNR, CDR2 FQNEAQ (reference sequence). Trimming removed 1 base from V and 0 bases from J; junction bases left unmatched: 7. This CDR3 has 18 residues. CDR3 nucleotide sequence: TGTGCCAGCAGCTTAGGGACAGGGGTCCTCTTTAGCAATCAGCCCCAGCATTTT. Residues: CASSLGTGVLFSNQPQHF.

The CDR3 reads CASSQDRTVYGYTF. Here the CDR3 DNA reads TGCGCCAGCAGCCAAGATAGGACAGTCTATGGCTACACCTTC. The rearrangement uses TRBV4-1 and TRBJ1-2, with D perhaps matching TRBD1 (6 bases). Germline lookup yields CDR1 MGHRA and CDR2 YSYEKL. The CDR3 contains 14 residues. The V end lost 0 bases, the J end lost 4 bases, and 9 bases lay between the germline ends.

The chain links TRBV7-9 to TRBJ2-2, with TRBD1 identical over 10 bases. The CDR3 has 16 amino acids. CDR1 and CDR2 (germline): SEHNR, FQNEAQ (reference sequence). V lost 5 bases, J lost 5 bases, and 8 bases stayed unmatched. In nucleotides, the CDR3 is TGTGCCAGCAGCCACCCGGGACAGGGGAGTACCGGGGAGCTGTTTTTT. Protein sequence: CASSHPGQGSTGELFF.

The chain is built from TRBV3-1 (or the pseudogene TRBV3-2) and TRBJ1-3, with D possibly matching TRBD1 (5 bases). Deletions cut 4 bases from V and 1 base from J, with 11 bases between. CDR1 and CDR2 from the germline V gene are LGHDT and YNNKEL (reference sequence). The CDR3 runs 15 residues. CDR3 coding DNA: TGTGCCAGCAGCCTTGCGGGGGGGTCTGGAAACACCATATATTTT. Translated, it gives CASSLAGGSGNTIYF.

The V and J genes are TRBV10-2 and TRBJ1-3, with TRBD1 matching over 9 bases. The CDR3 runs 12 residues. V lost 4 bases to trimming and J lost 11 bases; unmatched junction nucleotides: 3. Germline CDR1 and CDR2: WSHSY and SAAADI. This CDR3 is CASSGQGGSIYF. CDR3 sequence (DNA): TGCGCCAGCAGTGGACAGGGGGGATCCATATATTTT.

This clone was recorded once. The chain carries TRBV10-3 and TRBJ2-2; maybe TRBD2 (5 bases). The CDR3 spans 14 residues. Deletions cut 2 bases from V and 4 bases from J, with 8 bases between. The germline gives CDR1 ENHRY, CDR2 SYGVKD. The CDR3 DNA sequence: TGTGCCATCAGTGAGCGAACTAGCACCGGGGAGCTGTTTTTT. Protein sequence: CAISERTSTGELFF.

The gene calls are TRBV4-3 and TRBJ2-5; possible D gene TRBD1, 5 bases. The CDR3 runs 15 residues. Trimming cost V 1 base and J 5 bases, with 14 bases left between them. Germline assignment: CDR1 LGHNA and CDR2 YSLEER. The CDR3 spells CASSQAVRGRETQYF. The CDR3 DNA is TGCGCCAGCAGCCAAGCAGTAAGGGGCAGGGAGACCCAGTACTTC.

V gene TRBV29-1 combines with J gene TRBJ1-1, with 8 bases identical to TRBD1. With V trimmed by 4 bases and J by 0 bases, 4 bases remained unmatched. CDR1 and CDR2 (germline): SQVTM, ANQGSEA. The CDR3 covers 14 residues. The CDR3 DNA is TGCAGCGTTGTGGGACAGGACTTGAACACTGAAGCTTTCTTT. Residues: CSVVGQDLNTEAFF. Together with reference TRBV29-1 and TRBJ1-1, the CDR3 gives the full variable domain: SAVISQKPSRDICQRGTSLTIQCQVDSQVTMMFWYRQQPGQSLTLIATANQGSEATYESGFVIDKFPISRPNLTFSTLTVSNMSPEDSSIYLCSVVGQDLNTEAFFGQGTRLTVV.

J is TRBJ1-1 and V is TRBV5-6; 9 bases align to TRBD1. V was clipped by 4 bases and J by 10 bases; unmatched bases: 5. Germline CDR1 reads SGHDT; CDR2 reads YYEEEE. The CDR3 is 12 amino acids. In DNA form, the CDR3 reads TGTGCCAGCAGCAAACAGGGGGCTGGAGCTTTCTTT. As protein: CASSKQGAGAFF.

The rearrangement links TRBV18 to TRBJ2-7; 10 bases map to TRBD1. The trim removed 5 bases at V and 4 bases at J, leaving 5 bases unmatched. Looked up from germline, CDR1 is KGHSH and CDR2 is LQKENI. There are 14 residues in the CDR3. The CDR3 here is CASSTPGQGYEQYF. CDR3 DNA sequence: TGTGCCAGCTCAACGCCGGGACAGGGGTACGAGCAGTACTTC.

Only one count was recorded for this clone. This sequence joins TRBV28 and TRBJ2-7; D is perhaps TRBD1 (6 bases). The CDR3 is 14 amino acids. The ends were cut back, 7 bases at V and 2 bases at J, with 15 bases in the middle. Looked up from germline, CDR1 is MDHEN and CDR2 is SYDVKM. In DNA, the CDR3 is TGTGCCAGCACCAACCCACAGGGTCCCTACGAGCAGTACTTC. Residues: CASTNPQGPYEQYF.

CDR3 DNA sequence: TGCGCCAGCAGCCCTACAGGTGCAACTAATGAAAAACTGTTTTTT. The encoded protein is CASSPTGATNEKLFF. V usage is TRBV5-1 and J usage is TRBJ1-4, with a possible D match to TRBD1 (5 bases). Germline V CDR1 and CDR2: SGHRS, YFSETQ. Trimming took 4 bases from V and 0 from J, leaving 10 bases between them. The CDR3 runs to 15 residues.

This clone was recorded a few times. At one end, the junction sequence differs from germline, possibly due to a read error. This sequence joins TRBV6-5 and TRBJ2-7, with a possible D match to TRBD1 (5 bases). Germline assignment: CDR1 MNHEY and CDR2 SVGAGI. The CDR3 covers 12 residues. CDR3 region: CGVQVIFNEQYF. The CDR3 region has the DNA TGCGGAGTACAGGTGATCTTTAACGAGCAGTACTTC.

J is TRBJ1-1 and V is TRBV19; possible D gene TRBD1, 6 bases. V lost 2 bases and J lost 1, with 14 bases in between. The CDR3 length is 16 residues. Germline V gene lookup returns CDR1 LNHDA and CDR2 SQIVND (reference sequence). The CDR3 region has the DNA TGTGCCAGTAGTATAATCAGCGGGACATCGAACACTGAAGCTTTCTTT. This codes for CASSIISGTSNTEAFF.

The chain recombines TRBV28 with TRBJ1-2; a possible D gene is TRBD1 (5 bases). The CDR3 is made up of 13 amino acids. V was pared by 6 bases and J by 4 bases, with 12 bases between. Germline V gene lookup returns CDR1 MDHEN and CDR2 SYDVKM. CDR3 sequence: CASSSDSSYGYTF. CDR3 DNA: TGTGCCAGCAGCTCCGACAGCTCCTATGGCTACACCTTC.

The count of this clone is one. The chain employs TRBV7-3 and TRBJ2-3, with 7 bases that match TRBD2. Germline V gene sequence: CDR1 SGHTA, CDR2 FQGTGA. The CDR3 contains 14 residues. V trimming: 3 bases; J trimming: 2 bases; junction bases outside the gene matches: 2. The CDR3 spells CASSFGGITDTQYF. The CDR3 DNA reads as TGTGCCAGCAGCTTCGGGGGGATCACAGATACGCAGTATTTT.

This sequence joins TRBV2 and TRBJ2-2; D may be TRBD1 (8 bases). CDR3 length: 15 amino acids. The germline gives CDR1 SNHLY, CDR2 FYNNEI. Trimming shortened V by 6 bases and J by 6 bases, and 17 bases separated the two germline ends. The CDR3 protein is CASRSDRAGAGELFF. The DNA for the CDR3 is TGTGCCAGCAGATCGGACAGGGCGGGGGCCGGGGAGCTGTTTTTT.

This clone is a singleton in its sample. The chain combines TRBV27 with TRBJ1-1; perhaps TRBD1 as D (6 bases). Germline CDR1 MNHEY, CDR2 SMNVEV (reference sequence). The CDR3 extends over 13 amino acids. The ends were cut back, 5 bases at V and 1 base at J, with 8 bases in the middle. Here the CDR3 DNA reads TGTGCCAGCAGTACACAGGGGAACACTGAAGCTTTCTTT. This codes for CASSTQGNTEAFF.

V is TRBV4-3 and J is TRBJ1-5; D possibly corresponds to TRBD1 (6 bases). CDR3 length: 13 amino acids. Between the trimmed V and J ends, which lost 4 bases and 4 bases, there was a span of 8 bases. Germline V gives CDR1 LGHNA, CDR2 YSLEER. The CDR3 loop reads CASSRGTNQPQHF. CDR3 DNA: TGCGCCAGCAGCCGAGGGACAAATCAGCCCCAGCATTTT.

The V call is TRBV28, the J call TRBJ2-7; a possible D gene is TRBD2 (5 bases). The germline CDR1 and CDR2 sequences are MDHEN and SYDVKM. This CDR3 is 14 amino acids long. V was clipped by 4 bases and J by 12 bases, with 22 bases between them. The CDR3 sequence: CASSSPPVQSGGYF. The CDR3 DNA sequence: TGTGCCAGCAGTTCCCCGCCCGTTCAAAGCGGAGGGTACTTC.

V gene TRBV19 combines with J gene TRBJ2-1, with TRBD2 identical over 7 bases. Trimming cost V 4 bases and J 8 bases; bases outside gene matches: 11. This CDR3 region has 15 residues. From germline, CDR1 is LNHDA and CDR2 SQIVND (reference sequence). The CDR3 nucleotides are TGTGCCAGTAGTAAGTTGCGGGAGTTTCTAGATGAGCAGTTCTTC. Its translation is CASSKLREFLDEQFF.

The rearrangement links TRBV19 to TRBJ1-1, with no clear D. The V end was cut by 3 bases, the J end by 4 bases, with 15 bases between. Per germline, CDR1 LNHDA and CDR2 SQIVND (reference sequence). This CDR3 has 15 amino acids. CDR3 in DNA: TGTGCCAGTAGTATCGGGCCAGAAGGAGGCACTGAAGCTTTCTTT. Translation: CASSIGPEGGTEAFF.

V usage is TRBV7-2 and J usage is TRBJ2-3; 12 bases are a match to TRBD2. Germline loops: CDR1 SGHTA, CDR2 FQGNSA. The CDR3 spans 16 residues. Losses at the gene ends were 5 bases for V and 1 base for J; bases not matched to a gene: 4. The CDR3: CASSTRLAGGTDTQYF. The CDR3 DNA sequence: TGTGCCAGCAGCACACGACTAGCGGGGGGCACAGATACGCAGTATTTT.

This clone was seen only once. The rearrangement links TRBV19 to TRBJ1-5; possible D gene TRBD1, 6 bases. V was pared by 3 bases and J by 2 bases, with 23 bases between. Germline CDR1 reads LNHDA; CDR2 reads SQIVND (reference sequence). The CDR3 is 19 residues long. Here the CDR3 reads CASSMGAVGGPLRNQPQHF. CDR3 coding DNA: TGTGCCAGTAGTATGGGGGCGGTTGGCGGACCCTTACGCAATCAGCCCCAGCATTTT.

This chain's CDR3 is CASSMNRQGGNQPQHF. The CDR3 bases are TGTGCCAGTAGTATGAATCGGCAGGGAGGTAATCAGCCCCAGCATTTT. The chain carries TRBV19 and TRBJ1-5; a weak D match, TRBD1 (5 bases). Germline CDR1 and CDR2: LNHDA and SQIVND (reference sequence). The CDR3 consists of 16 residues. Trimming removed 3 bases from V and 4 bases from J, with 16 bases in between.

This clone was seen a single time. V is TRBV19 and J is TRBJ1-5; tentative D call: TRBD1 (6 bases). V was pared by 8 bases and J by 10 bases, with 24 bases between. The CDR3 extends over 15 amino acids. Germline CDR1 reads LNHDA; CDR2 reads SQIVND (reference sequence). For the CDR3, the DNA is TGTGCCAGTGGTCGGGTAACAGGGCGAGGTGAACCCCAGCATTTT. Its translation: CASGRVTGRGEPQHF.

V gene TRBV5-4 combines with J gene TRBJ2-3; no clear D. Germline V gene data show CDR1 as SGHNT and CDR2 as YYREEE (reference sequence). V shed 2 bases and J shed 2 bases, with 9 bases lying between them. The CDR3 loop spans 14 amino acids. In DNA form, the CDR3 reads TGTGCCAGCAGCTTCGTGACAAACACAGATACGCAGTATTTT. It is translated as CASSFVTNTDTQYF.